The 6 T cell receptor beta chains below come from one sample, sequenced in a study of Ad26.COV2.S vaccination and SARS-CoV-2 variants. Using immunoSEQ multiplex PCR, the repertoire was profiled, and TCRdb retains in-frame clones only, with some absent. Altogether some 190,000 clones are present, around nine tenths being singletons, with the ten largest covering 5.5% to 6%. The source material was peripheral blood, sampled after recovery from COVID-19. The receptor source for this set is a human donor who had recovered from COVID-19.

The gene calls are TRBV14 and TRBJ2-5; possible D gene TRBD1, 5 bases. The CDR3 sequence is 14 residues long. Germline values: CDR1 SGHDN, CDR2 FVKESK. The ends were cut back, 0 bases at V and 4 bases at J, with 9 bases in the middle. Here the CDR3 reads CASSQDRVLETQYF. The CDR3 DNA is TGTGCCAGCAGCCAAGACAGGGTCTTAGAGACCCAGTACTTC.

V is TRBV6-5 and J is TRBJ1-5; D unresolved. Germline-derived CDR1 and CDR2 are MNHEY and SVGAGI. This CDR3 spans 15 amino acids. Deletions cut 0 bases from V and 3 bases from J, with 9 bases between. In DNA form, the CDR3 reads TGTGCCAGCAGTTACTCGACCGGTGACAATCAGCCCCAGCATTTT. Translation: CASSYSTGDNQPQHF.

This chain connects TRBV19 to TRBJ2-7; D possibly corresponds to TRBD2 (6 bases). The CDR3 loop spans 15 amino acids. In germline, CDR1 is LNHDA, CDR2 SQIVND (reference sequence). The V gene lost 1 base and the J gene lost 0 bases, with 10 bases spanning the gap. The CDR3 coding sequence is TGTGCCAGTAGTATAGCTAGCGAATCCTCCTACGAGCAGTACTTC. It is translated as CASSIASESSYEQYF.

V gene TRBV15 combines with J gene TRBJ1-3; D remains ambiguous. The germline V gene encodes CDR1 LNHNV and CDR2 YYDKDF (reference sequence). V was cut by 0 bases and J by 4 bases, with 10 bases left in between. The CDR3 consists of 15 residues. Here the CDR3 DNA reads TGTGCCACCAGCAGAGAGAACCTCCTAGGAAACACCATATATTTT. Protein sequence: CATSRENLLGNTIYF.

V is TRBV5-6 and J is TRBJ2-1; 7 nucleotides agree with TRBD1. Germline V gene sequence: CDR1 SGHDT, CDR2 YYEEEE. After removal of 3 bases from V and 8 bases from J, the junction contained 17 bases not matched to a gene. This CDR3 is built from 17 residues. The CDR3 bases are TGTGCCAGCAGCTCCCAGGGGGATCTTTTACTAGTCTATGAGCAGTTCTTC. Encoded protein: CASSSQGDLLLVYEQFF.

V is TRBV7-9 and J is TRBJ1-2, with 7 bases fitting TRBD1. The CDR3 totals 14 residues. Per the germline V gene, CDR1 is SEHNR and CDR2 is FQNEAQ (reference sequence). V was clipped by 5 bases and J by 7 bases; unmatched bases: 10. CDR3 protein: CASSHGAGGSGYTF. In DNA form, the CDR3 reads TGTGCCAGCAGCCATGGGGCAGGGGGTTCTGGCTACACCTTC.